These 2 T cell receptor beta chains share one sample of origin, sequenced in a study of blood T cell repertoires in COVID-19. Assay used: immunoSEQ multiplex PCR; TCRdb lists only in-frame clones, some missing. The data contain 65,000 to 95,000 clones, around 81% of them singletons. The material sequenced was peripheral blood. The receptors come from a human donor in a cohort sampled during active COVID-19.

The chain carries TRBV12-3 or TRBV12-4 and TRBJ2-2; D call uncertain. The V end was cut by 6 bases, the J end by 5 bases, with 4 bases between. The CDR3 is 11 amino acids. The CDR3 loop is CASRETGELFF. The DNA of the CDR3 is TGTGCCAGCAGGGAGACCGGGGAGCTGTTTTTT.

The chain recombines TRBV28 with TRBJ1-2; D gene unclear. The CDR3 covers 13 residues. Trimming removed 4 bases at V and 0 bases at J, with 6 bases between. Germline assignment: CDR1 MDHEN and CDR2 SYDVKM. The DNA for the CDR3 is TGTGCCAGCAGTTCAGCGTCTAACTATGGCTACACCTTC. Its translation: CASSSASNYGYTF.